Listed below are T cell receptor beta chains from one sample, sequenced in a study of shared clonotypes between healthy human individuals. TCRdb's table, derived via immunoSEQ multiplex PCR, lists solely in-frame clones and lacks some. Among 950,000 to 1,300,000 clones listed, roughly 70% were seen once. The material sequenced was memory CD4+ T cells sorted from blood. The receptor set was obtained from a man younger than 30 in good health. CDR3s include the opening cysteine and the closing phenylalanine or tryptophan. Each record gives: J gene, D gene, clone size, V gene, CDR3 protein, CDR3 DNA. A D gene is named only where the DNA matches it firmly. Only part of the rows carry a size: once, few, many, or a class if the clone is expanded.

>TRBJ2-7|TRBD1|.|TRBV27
CASTLTGGRYEQYF
TGTGCCAGCACCTTGACAGGGGGCAGGTACGAGCAGTACTTC
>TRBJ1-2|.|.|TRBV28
CASMSRSPNNYGYTF
TGTGCCAGCATGTCCCGCAGCCCAAATAACTATGGCTACACCTTC
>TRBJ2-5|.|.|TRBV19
CASSIGGTAKQETQYF
TGTGCCAGTAGTATCGGCGGGACAGCTAAGCAAGAGACCCAGTACTTC
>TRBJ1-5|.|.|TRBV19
CASSMGAVHQPQHF
TGTGCCAGTAGTATGGGGGCCGTACATCAGCCCCAGCATTTT
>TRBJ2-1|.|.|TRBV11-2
CASSLNPGGPEQFF
TGTGCCAGCAGCCTTAACCCTGGGGGGCCTGAGCAGTTCTTC
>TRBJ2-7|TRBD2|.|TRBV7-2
CASSYIAGGIYEQYF
TGTGCCAGCAGCTATATAGCGGGGGGGATTTACGAGCAGTACTTC
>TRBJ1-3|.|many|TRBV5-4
CASSPTGGNTIYF
TGTGCCAGCAGCCCGACAGGCGGAAACACCATATATTTT
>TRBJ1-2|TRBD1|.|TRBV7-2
CASSLDGTGGWNYGYTF
TGTGCCAGCAGCTTGGACGGGACAGGGGGATGGAACTATGGCTACACCTTC
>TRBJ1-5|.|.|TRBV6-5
CASSATGVSNQPQHF
TGTGCCAGCAGCGCGACAGGAGTTAGCAATCAGCCCCAGCATTTT
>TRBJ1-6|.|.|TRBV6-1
CASSEGGNSPLHF
TGTGCCAGCAGTGAGGGCGGTAATTCACCCCTCCACTTT
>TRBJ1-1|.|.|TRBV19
CASSINKGEAFF
TGTGCCAGTAGTATAAATAAGGGTGAAGCTTTCTTT
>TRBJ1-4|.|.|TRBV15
CATSRRDPYNEKLFF
TGTGCCACCAGCAGAAGGGACCCCTATAATGAAAAACTGTTTTTT
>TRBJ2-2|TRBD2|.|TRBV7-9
CASSPGLASGELFF
TGTGCCAGCAGCCCTGGACTAGCCTCCGGGGAGCTGTTTTTT
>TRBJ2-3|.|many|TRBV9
CASSPGYPPADTQYF
TGTGCCAGCAGCCCGGGCTATCCTCCAGCAGATACGCAGTATTTT
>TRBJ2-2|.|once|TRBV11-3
CASSSRLVVNTGELFF
TGTGCCAGCAGCTCAAGACTAGTGGTTAACACCGGGGAGCTGTTTTTT
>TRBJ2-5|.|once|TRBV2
CASSEGQETQYF
TGTGCCAGCAGTGAGGGGCAAGAGACCCAGTACTTC
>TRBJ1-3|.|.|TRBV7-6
CASGPGQLSGNTIYF
TGTGCCAGCGGCCCAGGACAGCTTTCCGGAAACACCATATATTTT
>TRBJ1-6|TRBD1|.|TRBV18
CASSQDRVNSPLHF
TGTGCCAGCTCACAAGACAGGGTTAATTCACCCCTCCACTTT
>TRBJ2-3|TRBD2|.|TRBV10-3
CAISVTSGSDTDTQYF
TGTGCCATCAGTGTCACTAGCGGGAGTGATACAGATACGCAGTATTTT
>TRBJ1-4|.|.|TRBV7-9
CASSSAIGAGEKLFF
TGTGCCAGCAGCTCGGCAATAGGTGCAGGAGAAAAACTGTTTTTT
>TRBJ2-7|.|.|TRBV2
CASRQDSYEQYF
TGTGCCAGCAGACAGGACTCCTACGAGCAGTACTTC
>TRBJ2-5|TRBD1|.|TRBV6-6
CASQTPGTGRETQYF
TGTGCCAGCCAAACCCCCGGGACAGGAAGGGAGACCCAGTACTTC
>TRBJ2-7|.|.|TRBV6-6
CASRRRDSRGEQYF
TGTGCCAGCAGGCGGAGGGACTCCAGAGGCGAGCAGTACTTC
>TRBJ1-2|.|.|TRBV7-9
CASSSPTNPSGYTF
TGTGCCAGCAGCTCACCAACTAACCCATCTGGCTACACCTTC
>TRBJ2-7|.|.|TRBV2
CASSPSLAAYEQYF
TGTGCCAGCAGTCCGAGTCTTGCGGCCTACGAGCAGTACTTC
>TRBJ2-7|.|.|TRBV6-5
CASSPTTGLEQYF
TGTGCCAGCAGCCCTACTACGGGACTCGAGCAGTACTTC
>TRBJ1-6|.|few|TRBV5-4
CASSLDQTHSPLHF
TGTGCCAGCAGCTTGGACCAGACCCATTCACCCCTCCACTTT
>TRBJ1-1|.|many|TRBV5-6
CASSLVTTEAFF
TGTGCCAGCAGCTTGGTGACCACTGAAGCTTTCTTT
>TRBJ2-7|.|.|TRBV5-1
CASSTGDNSGNEQYF
TGCGCCAGCAGCACCGGTGATAACTCGGGGAACGAGCAGTACTTC
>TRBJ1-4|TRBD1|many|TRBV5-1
CASSLEGQGNEKLFF
TGCGCCAGCAGCTTGGAGGGACAGGGTAATGAAAAACTGTTTTTT
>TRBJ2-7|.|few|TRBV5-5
CASSLRPIWGWVRDEQYF
TGTGCCAGCAGCTTAAGACCCATATGGGGATGGGTCCGGGACGAGCAGTACTTC
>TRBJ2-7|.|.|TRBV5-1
CASSLGQDNFYEQYF
TGCGCCAGCAGCTTGGGGCAGGACAATTTCTACGAGCAGTACTTC
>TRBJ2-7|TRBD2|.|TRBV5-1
CASSLEKWGGAYEQYF
TGCGCCAGCAGCTTGGAAAAGTGGGGGGGTGCCTACGAGCAGTACTTC
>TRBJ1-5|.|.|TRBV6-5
CASGRAGDNQPQHF
TGTGCCAGCGGGCGTGCAGGGGACAATCAGCCCCAGCATTTT
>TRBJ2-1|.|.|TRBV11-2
CASSTRNEQFF
TGTGCCAGCAGCACACGAAATGAGCAGTTCTTC
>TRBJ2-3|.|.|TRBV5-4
CASSLGGNTDTQYF
TGTGCCAGCAGCTTGGGCGGGAACACAGATACGCAGTATTTT
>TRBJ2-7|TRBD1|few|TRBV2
CASSRDRLYEQYF
TGTGCCAGCAGTAGGGACAGACTCTACGAGCAGTACTTC
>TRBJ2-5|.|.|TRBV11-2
CASSSAETQYF
TGTGCCAGCAGCTCGGCGGAGACCCAGTACTTC
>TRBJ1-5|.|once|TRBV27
CASSLKEGQPQHF
TGTGCCAGCAGTTTAAAGGAGGGGCAGCCCCAGCATTTT
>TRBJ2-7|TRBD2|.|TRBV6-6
CASSLGTRSSEQYF
TGTGCCAGCAGTTTAGGGACTAGGAGCTCCGAGCAGTACTTC
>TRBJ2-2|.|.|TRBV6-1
CASSDGELFF
TGTGCCAGCAGTGACGGGGAGCTGTTTTTT
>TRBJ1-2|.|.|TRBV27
CASSGTGSGQGYTF
TGTGCCAGCAGTGGAACGGGGTCAGGGCAAGGCTACACCTTC
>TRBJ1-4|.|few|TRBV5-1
CASSLAGTVGGKLFF
TGCGCCAGCAGCTTGGCCGGGACGGTGGGGGGAAAACTGTTTTTT
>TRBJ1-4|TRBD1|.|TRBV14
CASRGQASTNEKLFF
TGTGCCAGCAGGGGACAGGCCTCAACTAATGAAAAACTGTTTTTT